The 31 T cell receptor beta chains listed next were all sequenced from one sample in a study of cytomegalovirus exposure and HLA in healthy donors. The PCR was carried out with 60 Vbeta primers and 13 Jbeta primers. Clones were sequenced by immunoSEQ multiplex PCR, and TCRdb holds only the in-frame ones, with some missing. The table has around 200,000 clones, 60% to 80% seen once. The sample comprised PBMCs. The receptors stem from a male donor in good health and CMV-seronegative.

Notes on this clone: This sample includes further DNA sequences coding for the same CDR3. The chain carries TRBV7-9 and TRBJ1-5; maybe TRBD1 (5 bases). V lost 5 bases and J 2 bases, leaving 13 bases between the germline ends. Germline V gene lookup returns CDR1 SEHNR and CDR2 FQNEAQ (reference sequence). The CDR3 sequence is 15 residues long. The CDR3 DNA follows: TGTGCCAGCAGCCCCTCGGGGGGTGGCAATCAGCCCCAGCATTTT. Protein sequence: CASSPSGGGNQPQHF.

This sequence joins TRBV5-1 and TRBJ2-3, with D perhaps matching TRBD2 (7 bases). Trimming took off 7 bases at V and 2 bases at J, with 17 bases between the two ends. Germline loops: CDR1 SGHRS, CDR2 YFSETQ. This CDR3 region has 15 residues. The CDR3 DNA follows: TGCGCCAGCTCCCTCGAGGGGGGGATCACAGATACGCAGTATTTT. Residues: CASSLEGGITDTQYF.

This chain connects TRBV7-9 to TRBJ1-2; D might be TRBD1 (5 bases). Germline V gene data show CDR1 as SEHNR and CDR2 as FQNEAQ (reference sequence). The CDR3 sequence is 14 residues long. Trimming pared 3 bases from V and 0 bases from J, leaving 8 bases between. The CDR3 bases are TGTGCCAGCAGCTTCAAGGGGCCTAACTATGGCTACACCTTC. Amino acids: CASSFKGPNYGYTF.

The J gene is TRBJ1-2, the V gene TRBV6-5; 8 bases line up with TRBD1. The CDR3 sequence is 16 residues long. Germline assignment: CDR1 MNHEY and CDR2 SVGAGI. V shed 0 bases and J 6 bases; nucleotides not matched to a gene: 9. The CDR3 coding sequence is TGTGCCAGCAGTTACTCGGACAGGGCCCCGCATGATGGCTACACCTTC. This gives the protein CASSYSDRAPHDGYTF.

This rearrangement joins TRBV7-2 to TRBJ1-2; 7 bases are a match to TRBD1. Germline CDR1 is SGHTA and CDR2 is FQGNSA. The J segment lost 2 bases and the V segment lost 1 base, leaving 4 bases of the junction unmatched. The CDR3 loop spans 15 amino acids. Here the CDR3 DNA reads TGTGCCAGCAGCTTAGATAACAGGGGAAACTATGGCTACACCTTC. Amino acid sequence: CASSLDNRGNYGYTF.

The V gene is TRBV18, the J gene TRBJ2-2, with D tentatively TRBD2 (5 bases). Germline V lookup: CDR1 KGHSH, CDR2 LQKENI. With 3 bases removed from V and 3 bases from J, the gap between germline ends came to 11 bases. This CDR3 has 15 residues. The CDR3 spells CASSPLRGDTGELFF. CDR3 coding DNA: TGTGCCAGCTCACCCCTTCGGGGAGACACCGGGGAGCTGTTTTTT.

This clone was seen more than once but under ten times. The CDR3 reads CAISDPPAAIGVRETQYF. The CDR3 DNA follows: TGTGCCATCAGTGACCCCCCTGCTGCTATAGGGGTGAGAGAGACCCAGTACTTC. This chain uses TRBV10-3 with TRBJ2-5, with D perhaps matching TRBD1 (5 bases). Germline CDR1 and CDR2: ENHRY and SYGVKD. Trimming took 3 bases from V and 4 from J, leaving 24 bases between them. This CDR3 spans 18 amino acids.

The chain has TRBV12-5 and TRBJ2-5; 11 positions match TRBD1. Per the germline V gene, CDR1 is LGHNT and CDR2 is FRNRAP. CDR3 length: 17 amino acids. Trimming at V came to 6 bases and at J to 1 base, leaving 10 bases not matched to a gene. The CDR3 loop reads CASGRGQGAIGQETQYF. Written as DNA, the CDR3 is TGTGCTAGTGGCCGTGGACAGGGGGCGATCGGCCAAGAGACCCAGTACTTC.

The CDR3 region is CASSSWDRATNEKLFF. As DNA, the CDR3 is TGTGCCAGTAGTTCCTGGGACAGGGCAACTAATGAAAAACTGTTTTTT. The gene calls are TRBV19 and TRBJ1-4; TRBD1 agrees at 9 bases. This CDR3 is built from 16 residues. From germline, CDR1 is LNHDA and CDR2 SQIVND (reference sequence). V shed 5 bases and J 0 bases; nucleotides not matched to a gene: 4.

The chain recombines TRBV4-3 with TRBJ1-2; a weak D match, TRBD1 (5 bases). Trimming shortened V by 0 bases and J by 5 bases, and 13 bases separated the two germline ends. Germline V gives CDR1 LGHNA, CDR2 YSLEER. The CDR3 loop spans 15 amino acids. The CDR3 coding sequence is TGCGCCAGCAGCCAAGATGATGCGGGGGGGTATGGCTACACCTTC. Translation gives CASSQDDAGGYGYTF.

The chain combines TRBV9 with TRBJ2-3, with D perhaps matching TRBD1 (6 bases). Trimming left V 0 bases short and J 7 bases short, with 12 bases between. Per the germline V gene, CDR1 is SGDLS and CDR2 is YYNGEE. There are 14 residues in the CDR3. CDR3 DNA: TGTGCCAGCAGCGTAGTTGGGACACCCAATACGCAGTATTTT. It codes for CASSVVGTPNTQYF.

V usage is TRBV6-4 and J usage is TRBJ2-2; D is possibly TRBD1 (5 bases). Germline CDR1 and CDR2: MRHNA and SNTAGT. The CDR3 sequence is 14 residues long. V shed 5 bases and J shed 4 bases, with 11 bases lying between them. The chain's CDR3 is CASSTQGTTGELFF. The CDR3 DNA follows: TGTGCCAGCAGTACTCAGGGAACCACCGGGGAGCTGTTTTTT.

The chain joins TRBV7-8 to TRBJ2-5; 9 bases are a match to TRBD2. This CDR3 has 16 residues. Germline lookup yields CDR1 SGHVS and CDR2 FQNEAQ. CDR3 residues: CGSGRQPGLAGETQYF. DNA for the CDR3: TGTGGGTCCGGACGGCAACCGGGACTAGCTGGTGAGACCCAGTACTTC.

The chain has TRBV5-1 and TRBJ2-5, with TRBD2 matching 7 bases. The DNA end favors TRBJ2-7, so the J call may be wrong. CDR1 SGHRS and CDR2 YFSETQ come from the germline V gene. The CDR3 runs 16 residues. This CDR3 reads CASSLAGGTSDYEQYF. CDR3 coding DNA: TGCGCCAGCAGCTTGGCCGGAGGAACTAGCGACTACGAGCAGTACTTC.

The rearrangement uses TRBV6-1 and TRBJ2-7; 8 nucleotides line up with TRBD1. Trimming cost V 6 bases and J 2 bases; bases outside gene matches: 6. Germline V gives CDR1 MNHNS, CDR2 SASEGT. This CDR3 is built from 14 residues. This chain's CDR3 is CASRGWGQAYEQYF. CDR3 DNA: TGTGCCAGCAGGGGCTGGGGACAGGCCTACGAGCAGTACTTC.

This clone has a handful of counts. This rearrangement joins TRBV5-1 to TRBJ2-3; TRBD2 agrees at 8 bases. Germline V CDR1 and CDR2: SGHRS, YFSETQ. CDR3 length equals 17 residues. V lost 5 bases to trimming and J lost 1 base; unmatched junction nucleotides: 12. The chain's CDR3 is CASSGLASKRRTDTQYF. Written as DNA, the CDR3 is TGCGCCAGCAGTGGACTAGCCTCAAAAAGGCGCACAGATACGCAGTATTTT.

The chain carries TRBV27 and TRBJ2-7; D remains unclear. The CDR3 loop spans 12 amino acids. Germline-derived CDR1 and CDR2 are MNHEY and SMNVEV (reference sequence). The V gene lost 4 bases and the J gene lost 4 bases, with 8 bases spanning the gap. This CDR3 reads CASSSRTYEQYF. The CDR3 DNA reads TGTGCCAGCAGTTCCAGAACATACGAGCAGTACTTC.

V and J are TRBV7-2 and TRBJ2-7, with D uncertain. The CDR3 runs to 14 residues. V lost 0 bases and J lost 3, with 9 bases in between. Germline CDR1 SGHTA, CDR2 FQGNSA. CDR3 sequence reads: CASSLARFLYEQYF. The CDR3 bases are TGTGCCAGCAGCTTAGCCAGGTTTCTCTACGAGCAGTACTTC. The entire variable domain, with the rest obtained from reference TRBV7-2 and TRBJ2-7, is as follows: GAGVSQSPSNKVTEKGKDVELRCDPISGHTALYWYRQSLGQGLEFLIYFQGNSAPDKSGLPSDRFSAERTGGSVSTLTIQRTQQEDSAVYLCASSLARFLYEQYFGPGTRLTVT.

The rearrangement links TRBV4-2 to TRBJ1-1; D is perhaps TRBD1 (6 bases). Germline values: CDR1 LGHNA, CDR2 YNFKEQ. CDR3 size: 15 residues. V was shortened by 1 base and J by 1 base, with 10 bases between the two germline ends. CDR3 protein: CASSQGTAGNTEAFF. The CDR3 DNA reads TGTGCCAGCAGCCAAGGGACAGCAGGGAACACTGAAGCTTTCTTT.

The rearrangement links TRBV7-2 to TRBJ1-1; 11 bases fit TRBD1. Losses at the gene ends were 1 base for V and 3 bases for J; bases not matched to a gene: 4. Germline assignment: CDR1 SGHTA and CDR2 FQGNSA. The CDR3 is 16 amino acids. CDR3 bases: TGTGCCAGCAGCTTAGTGGGACAGGGGGGTTACACTGAAGCTTTCTTT. As protein: CASSLVGQGGYTEAFF.

The chain uses TRBV27 and TRBJ2-1; no firm D call. Trimming left V 2 bases short and J 2 bases short, with 7 bases between. Germline CDR1 is MNHEY and CDR2 is SMNVEV (reference sequence). The CDR3 spans 14 residues. CDR3 amino acids: CASSLGPTYNEQFF. CDR3 coding DNA: TGTGCCAGCAGTTTAGGCCCCACCTACAATGAGCAGTTCTTC.

The chain combines TRBV29-1 with TRBJ1-4; 8 nucleotides match TRBD1. V was clipped by 5 bases and J by 7 bases; unmatched bases: 9. Germline assignment: CDR1 SQVTM and CDR2 ANQGSEA. CDR3 size: 14 residues. The CDR3 reads CSVLRTGLGEKLFF. For the CDR3, the DNA is TGCAGCGTTCTAAGGACAGGGCTGGGTGAAAAACTGTTTTTT.

This chain joins TRBV27 and TRBJ1-2, with 8 bases matching TRBD1. Germline CDR1 is MNHEY and CDR2 is SMNVEV (reference sequence). The CDR3 spans 14 residues. Losses at the gene ends were 7 bases for V and 6 bases for J; bases not matched to a gene: 10. For the CDR3, the DNA is TGTGCCAGCACCCCAGGGGGCGCGGCTGATGGCTACACCTTC. Protein product: CASTPGGAADGYTF.

V gene TRBV4-1 combines with J gene TRBJ2-1; 10 positions agree with TRBD2. Germline trimming cut 3 bases from V and 2 bases from J; bases unmatched to any gene: 10. CDR1 is MGHRA and CDR2 is YSYEKL in the germline V gene. The CDR3 covers 18 residues. The CDR3 DNA reads TGCGCCAGCAGCCATACTTCTCTAGCGGGAGTTACCTACAATGAGCAGTTCTTC. This gives the protein CASSHTSLAGVTYNEQFF.

The chain links TRBV30 to TRBJ1-2; D perhaps matches TRBD1 (5 bases). This CDR3 region has 12 residues. Deletions cut 3 bases from V and 5 bases from J, with 10 bases between. Looked up from germline, CDR1 is GTSNPN and CDR2 is SVGIG (reference sequence). The CDR3 coding sequence is TGTGCCTGGAGGGCAGGGATTTATGGCTACACCTTC. Its protein product is CAWRAGIYGYTF.

This CDR3 is CASSLGTGIITEAFF. CDR3 nucleotides: TGTGCCAGCAGCTTAGGGACAGGGATAATAACTGAAGCTTTCTTT. The V gene is TRBV11-2, the J gene TRBJ1-1; 8 bases map to TRBD1. Germline loops: CDR1 SGHAT, CDR2 FQNNGV. CDR3 length: 15 amino acids. V lost 1 base and J lost 5; bases outside the gene matches: 6.

This clone was observed a single time. The chain has TRBV14 and TRBJ1-1, with D tentatively TRBD1 (5 bases). From germline, CDR1 is SGHDN and CDR2 FVKESK. V was trimmed by 0 bases and J by 3 bases, leaving 14 bases between them. The CDR3 has 16 residues. The CDR3, as DNA: TGTGCCAGCAGCCAAGATAAGGGGAGGTTCTACACTGAAGCTTTCTTT. This encodes CASSQDKGRFYTEAFF. Drawing the rest from reference TRBV14 and TRBJ1-1, the complete variable domain is EAGVTQFPSHSVIEKGQTVTLRCDPISGHDNLYWYRRVMGKEIKFLLHFVKESKQDESGMPNNRFLAERTGGTYSTLKVQPAELEDSGVYFCASSQDKGRFYTEAFFGQGTRLTVV.

J is TRBJ2-3 and V is TRBV7-2; 7 nucleotides match TRBD2. The CDR3 runs 15 residues. V lost 3 bases and J lost 3; bases outside the gene matches: 6. Germline V gene sequence: CDR1 SGHTA, CDR2 FQGNSA. CDR3: CASSFRGRGTDTQYF. DNA of the CDR3: TGTGCCAGCAGCTTTCGGGGGAGGGGAACAGATACGCAGTATTTT.

J is TRBJ2-2 and V is TRBV5-1, with 9 bases matching TRBD2. The CDR3 consists of 14 residues. The germline gives CDR1 SGHRS, CDR2 YFSETQ. V lost 4 bases, J lost 3 bases, and 1 base stayed unmatched. In DNA, the CDR3 is TGCGCCAGCAGCCGCGGGGGGGACACCGGGGAGCTGTTTTTT. Protein: CASSRGGDTGELFF.

The CDR3 nucleotides read TGTGCCAGCAGCCCTGCGAGGGGGATGTGGTATGGCTACACCTTC. This sequence encodes CASSPARGMWYGYTF. The chain has TRBV28 and TRBJ1-2, with D possibly TRBD1 on 6 matching bases. Deletions cut 6 bases from V and 5 bases from J, with 19 bases between. This CDR3 spans 15 amino acids. Germline loops: CDR1 MDHEN, CDR2 SYDVKM.

The chain joins TRBV7-3 to TRBJ2-5; 8 positions match TRBD1. The CDR3 is made up of 17 amino acids. The ends lost 2 bases at V and 4 bases at J; junction bases unmatched: 12. CDR1 is SGHTA and CDR2 is FQGTGA in the germline V gene. The CDR3: CASSLVAGGAGRETQYF. The CDR3 nucleotides read TGTGCCAGCAGCTTAGTCGCAGGGGGCGCAGGGAGAGAGACCCAGTACTTC.